These 30 T cell receptor beta chains were sequenced from one sample in a study of technical replicates of blood from a handful of donors. Here immunoSEQ multiplex PCR was the method, and the copy in TCRdb shows in-frame clones only, minus some. This table holds some 78,000 clones, roughly 94% found once. The sequencing sample was made of T cells isolated from PBMCs. Every receptor here comes from a human donor in good health.

CDR3 in amino acids: CAWSVWGPAKNIQYF. CDR3 nucleotides: TGTGCCTGGAGTGTGTGGGGCCCAGCCAAAAACATTCAGTACTTC. The chain couples TRBV30 to TRBJ2-4, with a weak D call TRBD1 (5 bases). V lost 0 bases and J lost 0, with 9 bases in between. Looked up from germline, CDR1 is GTSNPN and CDR2 is SVGIG (reference sequence). The CDR3 covers 15 residues.

The chain recombines TRBV5-1 with TRBJ2-2; D may be TRBD1 (5 bases). Germline CDR1 reads SGHRS; CDR2 reads YFSETQ. V was shortened by 9 bases and J by 1 base, with 16 bases between the two germline ends. The CDR3 sequence is 15 residues long. The chain's CDR3 is CATRGSPMNTGELFF. The CDR3 DNA sequence: TGCGCCACAAGGGGCAGCCCAATGAACACCGGGGAGCTGTTTTTT.

This chain uses TRBV13 with TRBJ2-3, with 7 bases aligning to TRBD1. Germline-derived CDR1 and CDR2 are PRHDT and FYEKMQ (reference sequence). The CDR3 runs 15 residues. J gave up 2 bases and V 7 bases, and 9 bases lay outside the gene matches. The CDR3 nucleotides are TGTGCCAGCACTCTAGAGGGGGCCCCCACAGATACGCAGTATTTT. Amino acids: CASTLEGAPTDTQYF.

This clone showed up just once. The J gene is TRBJ1-1, the V gene TRBV6-1, with D possibly matching TRBD1 (5 bases). The V and J ends lost 2 bases and 4 bases respectively, with 11 bases between them. CDR1 is MNHNS and CDR2 is SASEGT in the germline V gene. The CDR3 is made up of 14 amino acids. The CDR3 region is CASSEFREATEAFF. In nucleotides, the CDR3 is TGTGCCAGCAGTGAATTCAGGGAGGCCACTGAAGCTTTCTTT.

The V gene is TRBV9, the J gene TRBJ2-5; 16 nucleotides line up with TRBD2. CDR1 and CDR2 (germline): SGDLS, YYNGEE. CDR3 length: 16 amino acids. The V segment lost 4 bases and the J segment 4 bases; nucleotides outside the gene matches: 4. DNA for the CDR3: TGTGCCAGCAGCTTCGGGACTAGCGGGAGGGTAGAGACCCAGTACTTC. This translates into CASSFGTSGRVETQYF.

With respect to this clone: Germline is not matched at one junction end, which may reflect a read error. The chain couples TRBV25-1 to TRBJ1-3; D gene ambiguous. CDR3 length: 18 residues. The germline V gene encodes CDR1 MGHDK and CDR2 SYGVNS. CDR3 region: CAGSESPLAGTSGNTIYF. CDR3 coding DNA: TGTGCCGGCAGTGAATCTCCCCTCGCGGGTACATCTGGAAACACCATATATTTT.

The chain has TRBV7-7 and TRBJ2-1; D perhaps matches TRBD2 (6 bases). V lost 5 bases and J lost 1, with 18 bases in between. This CDR3 has 17 amino acids. Germline V lookup: CDR1 SSHAT, CDR2 FNYEAQ (reference sequence). As DNA, the CDR3 is TGTGCCAGCAGCCCTTCTGACCGGGGGTTGTCCTACAATGAGCAGTTCTTC. Translated: CASSPSDRGLSYNEQFF.

This chain joins TRBV10-3 and TRBJ2-1; 14 bases fit TRBD2. The CDR3 has 17 residues. With 8 bases clipped from V and 8 bases from J, the junction kept 14 bases outside the gene matches. From germline, CDR1 is ENHRY and CDR2 SYGVKD. CDR3: CAIGKTSGGASGHEQFF. For the CDR3, the DNA is TGTGCCATCGGAAAGACTAGCGGGGGGGCCTCCGGGCATGAGCAGTTCTTC.

The chain combines TRBV2 with TRBJ2-1; the match to TRBD1 covers 10 bases. CDR1 and CDR2 from the germline V gene are SNHLY and FYNNEI. The V segment lost 6 bases and the J segment 7 bases; nucleotides outside the gene matches: 9. The CDR3 loop spans 15 amino acids. The CDR3 spells CASRYGTGVSNEQFF. Written as DNA, the CDR3 is TGTGCCAGCAGATATGGGACAGGGGTTTCTAATGAGCAGTTCTTC.

This rearrangement joins TRBV29-1 to TRBJ2-1, with TRBD2 matching 8 bases. With 6 bases clipped from V and 0 bases from J, the junction kept 4 bases outside the gene matches. CDR3 length: 14 residues. Per the germline V gene, CDR1 is SQVTM and CDR2 is ANQGSEA. The CDR3 DNA follows: TGCAGCGTCCTTAGCGGGATCTCCTACAATGAGCAGTTCTTC. Residues: CSVLSGISYNEQFF.

The rearrangement uses TRBV6-1 and TRBJ2-1, with TRBD1 identical over 9 bases. CDR1 MNHNS and CDR2 SASEGT come from the germline V gene. The CDR3 spans 14 residues. Trimming took 7 bases from V and 3 from J; bases not matched to a gene: 4. The CDR3 coding sequence is TGTGCCAGCACGGACAGGGGAGACTACAATGAGCAGTTCTTC. The encoded protein is CASTDRGDYNEQFF.

V usage is TRBV9 and J usage is TRBJ2-5; no definite D call. The germline V and J ends were trimmed by 4 bases and 3 bases, with 7 bases remaining between them. The CDR3 has 12 amino acids. Germline lookup yields CDR1 SGDLS and CDR2 YYNGEE. The CDR3 bases are TGTGCCAGCAGCCGCGTGGAAGAGACCCAGTACTTC. Its protein product is CASSRVEETQYF.

V and J are TRBV9 and TRBJ2-7, with a tentative D call TRBD1 (6 bases). The CDR3 sequence is 14 residues long. Trimming pared 2 bases from V and 3 bases from J, leaving 12 bases between. Germline V CDR1 and CDR2: SGDLS, YYNGEE. The CDR3: CASSVETGYYEQYF. Here the CDR3 DNA reads TGTGCCAGCAGCGTCGAGACAGGCTACTACGAGCAGTACTTC.

The chain couples TRBV29-1 to TRBJ2-1; TRBD2 might be the D (5 bases). Per germline, CDR1 SQVTM and CDR2 ANQGSEA. This CDR3 has 18 amino acids. V lost 0 bases, J lost 3 bases, and 21 bases lay in between. The CDR3 region has the DNA TGCAGCGTTGAAGATCTGGTGGACTCTGACAACTTCTACAATGAGCAGTTCTTC. This codes for CSVEDLVDSDNFYNEQFF.

The CDR3 sequence: CASSLTRGNTGELFF. The CDR3 coding sequence is TGTGCCAGCAGCTTAACCCGAGGGAACACCGGGGAGCTGTTTTTT. V is TRBV7-6 and J is TRBJ2-2, with D unresolved. V lost 2 bases and J 1 base, leaving 8 bases between the germline ends. The CDR3 extends over 15 amino acids. Germline V gives CDR1 SGHVS, CDR2 FNYEAQ.

This clone has a single count. This chain joins TRBV15 and TRBJ2-1; D is ambiguous. The length of the CDR3 is 13 residues. V lost 1 base, J lost 4 bases, and 5 bases lay in between. In germline, CDR1 is LNHNV, CDR2 YYDKDF (reference sequence). The CDR3 DNA follows: TGTGCCACCAGCAGAGGTCTTTACAATGAGCAGTTCTTC. The encoded protein is CATSRGLYNEQFF.

The J gene is TRBJ2-5, the V gene TRBV2; D gene uncertain. Gene TRBJ2-7 matches the end of the DNA better, so the J call may be wrong. Germline V gene lookup returns CDR1 SNHLY and CDR2 FYNNEI. This CDR3 has 13 amino acids. The CDR3 sequence is CASRVVSSYEQYF. The CDR3 nucleotides are TGTGCCAGCAGGGTCGTTAGCTCCTACGAGCAGTACTTC.

V gene TRBV7-9 combines with J gene TRBJ1-2, with D perhaps TRBD1 (6 bases). V lost 5 bases to trimming and J lost 9 bases, with 22 bases between them. CDR1 is SEHNR and CDR2 is FQNEAQ in the germline V gene (reference sequence). The CDR3 sequence is 15 residues long. CDR3 DNA sequence: TGTGCCAGCAGCCTTCGTAGGGGGGCGCGGGGGAGCTACACCTTC. Protein product: CASSLRRGARGSYTF.

The V call is TRBV28, the J call TRBJ1-4; possible D gene TRBD1, 5 bases. Germline loops: CDR1 MDHEN, CDR2 SYDVKM. The V and J ends lost 3 bases and 5 bases respectively, with 16 bases between them. This CDR3 has 16 amino acids. DNA of the CDR3: TGTGCCAGCAGTTTCCCCTCAGGGATGGGGAATGAAAAACTGTTTTTT. It encodes CASSFPSGMGNEKLFF.

This rearrangement joins TRBV19 to TRBJ1-1; no reliable D call. This CDR3 is 12 amino acids long. Germline values: CDR1 LNHDA, CDR2 SQIVND (reference sequence). V gave up 7 bases and J gave up 2 bases, with 8 bases separating them. CDR3 nucleotide sequence: TGTGCCAGTACCGGGGTAAACACTGAAGCTTTCTTT. Amino acids: CASTGVNTEAFF.

This chain joins TRBV7-2 and TRBJ2-1, with D tentatively TRBD2 (6 bases). Trimming took off 2 bases at V and 6 bases at J, with 11 bases between the two ends. The CDR3 runs to 14 residues. CDR1 SGHTA and CDR2 FQGNSA come from the germline V gene. CDR3 region: CASSLTGVTNEQFF. In nucleotides, the CDR3 is TGTGCCAGCAGCTTAACGGGGGTCACCAATGAGCAGTTCTTC.

The chain employs TRBV13 and TRBJ2-3; 12 nucleotides agree with TRBD2. Trimming removed 5 bases from V and 5 bases from J; junction bases left unmatched: 8. Germline-derived CDR1 and CDR2 are PRHDT and FYEKMQ (reference sequence). The CDR3 length is 16 residues. CDR3 amino acids: CASSPASGGAVDTQYF. The CDR3, as DNA: TGTGCCAGCAGCCCCGCTAGCGGGGGGGCGGTAGATACGCAGTATTTT.

The rearrangement links TRBV19 to TRBJ2-3, with 9 bases lining up with TRBD2. CDR3 length: 14 residues. Germline V lookup: CDR1 LNHDA, CDR2 SQIVND (reference sequence). The junction had 8 bases not matched to a gene; V was cut back by 10 bases and J by 3 bases. CDR3 DNA sequence: TGTGCCACCAGGCCGGGACTAGCTACAGATACGCAGTATTTT. The encoded protein is CATRPGLATDTQYF.

The genes are TRBV28 and TRBJ1-5; D is uncertain. This CDR3 contains 16 residues. V was pared by 5 bases and J by 3 bases, with 17 bases between. Looked up from germline, CDR1 is MDHEN and CDR2 is SYDVKM. The chain's CDR3 is CASSRGTGMFNQPQHF. Here the CDR3 DNA reads TGTGCCAGCAGTCGAGGTACCGGCATGTTCAATCAGCCCCAGCATTTT.

This chain uses TRBV5-4 with TRBJ2-3; TRBD2 agrees at 11 bases. CDR3 length: 15 amino acids. In germline, CDR1 is SGHNT, CDR2 YYREEE (reference sequence). V trimming: 4 bases; J trimming: 1 base; junction bases outside the gene matches: 2. The CDR3 spells CASSTLAGGTDTQYF. The DNA for the CDR3 is TGTGCCAGCAGCACACTAGCGGGGGGCACAGATACGCAGTATTTT.

The chain has TRBV19 and TRBJ1-2, with TRBD1 identical over 8 bases. CDR1 is LNHDA, CDR2 SQIVND, per germline (reference sequence). The CDR3 has 15 amino acids. J lost 5 bases, V lost 3 bases, and 8 bases had no gene match. The chain's CDR3 is CASSIGQGGGYGYTF. The DNA of the CDR3 is TGTGCCAGTAGTATTGGACAGGGAGGCGGATATGGCTACACCTTC.

This rearrangement joins TRBV19 to TRBJ1-5, with TRBD1 identical over 9 bases. CDR1 and CDR2 from the germline V gene are LNHDA and SQIVND (reference sequence). The CDR3 is 16 residues long. V gave up 5 bases and J gave up 4 bases; unmatched junction bases: 9. DNA for the CDR3: TGTGCCAGTAGTCCCCGACAGGGGGTTGGTAATCAGCCCCAGCATTTT. The encoded protein is CASSPRQGVGNQPQHF. Full variable domain (rest looked up from reference TRBV19 and TRBJ1-5): DGGITQSPKYLFRKEGQNVTLSCEQNLNHDAMYWYRQDPGQGLRLIYYSQIVNDFQKGDIAEGYSVSREKKESFPLTVTSAQKNPTAFYLCASSPRQGVGNQPQHFGDGTRLSIL.

The CDR3 nucleotides are TGCGCCAGCAGCCTGGATGTCGCAGATACGCAGTATTTT. Encoded protein: CASSLDVADTQYF. The chain combines TRBV5-1 with TRBJ2-3, with no clear D. CDR3 size: 13 residues. Germline loops: CDR1 SGHRS, CDR2 YFSETQ. Trimming pared 4 bases from V and 4 bases from J, leaving 10 bases between.

The chain links TRBV28 to TRBJ2-3, with D possibly matching TRBD1 (5 bases). Germline V gene data show CDR1 as MDHEN and CDR2 as SYDVKM. The V end lost 8 bases, the J end lost 1 base, and 16 bases lay between the germline ends. The length of the CDR3 is 15 residues. CDR3 sequence: CASFQRGTRTDTQYF. Written as DNA, the CDR3 is TGTGCCAGCTTTCAAAGGGGAACCCGCACAGATACGCAGTATTTT.

The chain is built from TRBV5-1 and TRBJ1-6, with TRBD1 identical over 7 bases. Germline V gene sequence: CDR1 SGHRS, CDR2 YFSETQ. The CDR3 loop spans 16 amino acids. V was clipped by 0 bases and J by 6 bases; unmatched bases: 6. CDR3 in amino acids: CASSLGTGGRNSPLHF. The CDR3 nucleotides are TGCGCCAGCAGCTTGGGGACAGGAGGTCGTAATTCACCCCTCCACTTT.